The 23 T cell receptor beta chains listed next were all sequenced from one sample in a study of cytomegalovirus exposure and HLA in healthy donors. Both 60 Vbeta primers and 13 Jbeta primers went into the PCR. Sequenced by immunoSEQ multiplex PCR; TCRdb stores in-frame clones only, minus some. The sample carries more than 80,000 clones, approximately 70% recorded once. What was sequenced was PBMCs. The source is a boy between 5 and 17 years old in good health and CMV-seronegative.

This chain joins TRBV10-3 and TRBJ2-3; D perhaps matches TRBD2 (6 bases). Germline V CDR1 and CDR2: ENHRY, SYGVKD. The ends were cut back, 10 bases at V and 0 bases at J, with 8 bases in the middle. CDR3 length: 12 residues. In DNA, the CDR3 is TGTGCCACCGGGACTAGCACAGATACGCAGTATTTT. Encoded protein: CATGTSTDTQYF.

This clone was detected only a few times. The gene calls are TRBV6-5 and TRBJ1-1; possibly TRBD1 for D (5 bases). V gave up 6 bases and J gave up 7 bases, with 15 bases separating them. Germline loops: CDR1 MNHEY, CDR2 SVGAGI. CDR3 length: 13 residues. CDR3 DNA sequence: TGTGCCAGCAGGGGGCCCGGTTCCGGTGAAGCTTTCTTT. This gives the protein CASRGPGSGEAFF.

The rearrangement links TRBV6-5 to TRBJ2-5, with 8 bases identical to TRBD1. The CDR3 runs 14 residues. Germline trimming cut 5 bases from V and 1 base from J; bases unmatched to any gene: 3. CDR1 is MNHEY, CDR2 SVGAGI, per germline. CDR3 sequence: CASSQGQGQETQYF. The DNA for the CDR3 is TGTGCCAGCAGTCAAGGACAGGGCCAAGAGACCCAGTACTTC.

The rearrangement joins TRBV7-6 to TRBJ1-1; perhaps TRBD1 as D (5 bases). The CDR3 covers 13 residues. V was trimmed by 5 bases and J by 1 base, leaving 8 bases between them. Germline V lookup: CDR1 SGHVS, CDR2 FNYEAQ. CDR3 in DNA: TGTGCCAGCAGCCGGACATCGAACACTGAAGCTTTCTTT. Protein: CASSRTSNTEAFF.

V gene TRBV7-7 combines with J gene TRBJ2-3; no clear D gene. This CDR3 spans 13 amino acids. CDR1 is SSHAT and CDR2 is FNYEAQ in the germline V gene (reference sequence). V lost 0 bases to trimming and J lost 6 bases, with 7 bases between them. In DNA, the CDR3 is TGTGCCAGCAGCTTAGCGCCGAGGGATACGCAGTATTTT. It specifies CASSLAPRDTQYF.

This CDR3 reads CASSLGTGPYEQYF. CDR3 sequence (DNA): TGCGCCAGCAGCCTCGGGACAGGGCCCTACGAGCAGTACTTC. This sequence joins TRBV5-1 and TRBJ2-7; 9 positions match TRBD1. This CDR3 is built from 14 residues. Unmatched junction bases numbered 4, after V lost 4 bases and J lost 2 bases. Germline values: CDR1 SGHRS, CDR2 YFSETQ.

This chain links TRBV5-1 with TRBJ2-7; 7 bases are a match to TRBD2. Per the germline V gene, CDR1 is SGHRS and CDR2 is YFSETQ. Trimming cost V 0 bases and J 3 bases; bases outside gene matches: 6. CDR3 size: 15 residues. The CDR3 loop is CASSLGGSGDYEQYF. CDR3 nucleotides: TGCGCCAGCAGCTTGGGAGGCAGCGGGGACTACGAGCAGTACTTC. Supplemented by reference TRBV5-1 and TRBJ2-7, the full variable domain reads KAGVTQTPRYLIKTRGQQVTLSCSPISGHRSVSWYQQTPGQGLQFLFEYFSETQRNKGNFPGRFSGRQFSNSRSEMNVSTLELGDSALYLCASSLGGSGDYEQYFGPGTRLTVT.

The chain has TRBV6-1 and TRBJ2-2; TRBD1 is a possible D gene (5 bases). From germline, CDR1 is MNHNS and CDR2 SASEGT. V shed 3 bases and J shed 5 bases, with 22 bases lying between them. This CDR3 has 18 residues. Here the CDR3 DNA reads TGTGCCAGCAGTGAGATGTTGAGTGGGGCTAGTGGGACCGGGGAGCTGTTTTTT. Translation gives CASSEMLSGASGTGELFF.

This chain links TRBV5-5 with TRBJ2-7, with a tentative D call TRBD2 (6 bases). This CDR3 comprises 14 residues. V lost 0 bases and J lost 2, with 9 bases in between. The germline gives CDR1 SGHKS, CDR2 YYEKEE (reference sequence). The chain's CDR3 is CASSLAWGAYEQYF. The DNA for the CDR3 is TGTGCCAGCAGCTTGGCCTGGGGGGCCTACGAGCAGTACTTC.

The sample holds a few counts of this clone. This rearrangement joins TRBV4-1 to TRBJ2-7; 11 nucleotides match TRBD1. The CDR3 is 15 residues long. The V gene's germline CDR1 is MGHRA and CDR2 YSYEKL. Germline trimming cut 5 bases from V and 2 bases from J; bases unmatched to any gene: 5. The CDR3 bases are TGCGCCAGCAGCGCCCGGGACAGGGGGACCTACGAGCAGTACTTC. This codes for CASSARDRGTYEQYF.

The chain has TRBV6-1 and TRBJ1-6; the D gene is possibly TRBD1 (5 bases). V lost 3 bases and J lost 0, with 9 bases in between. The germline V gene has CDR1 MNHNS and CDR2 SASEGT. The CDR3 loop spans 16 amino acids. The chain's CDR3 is CASSEGHISYNSPLHF. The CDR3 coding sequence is TGTGCCAGCAGTGAGGGGCACATCTCCTATAATTCACCCCTCCACTTT.

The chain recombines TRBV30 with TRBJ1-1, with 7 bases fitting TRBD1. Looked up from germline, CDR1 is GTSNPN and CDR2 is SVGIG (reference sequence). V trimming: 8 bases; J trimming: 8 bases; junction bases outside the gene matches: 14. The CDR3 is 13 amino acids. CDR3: CAGNRGPFGEAFF. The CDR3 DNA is TGTGCCGGGAACAGGGGACCCTTTGGAGAAGCTTTCTTT.

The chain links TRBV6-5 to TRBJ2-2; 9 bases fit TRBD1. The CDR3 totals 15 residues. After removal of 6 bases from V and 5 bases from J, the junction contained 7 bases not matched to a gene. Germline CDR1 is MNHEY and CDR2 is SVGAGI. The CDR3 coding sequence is TGTGCCAGCAGCCCCGGGACAGGGAGGACCGGGGAGCTGTTTTTT. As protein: CASSPGTGRTGELFF.

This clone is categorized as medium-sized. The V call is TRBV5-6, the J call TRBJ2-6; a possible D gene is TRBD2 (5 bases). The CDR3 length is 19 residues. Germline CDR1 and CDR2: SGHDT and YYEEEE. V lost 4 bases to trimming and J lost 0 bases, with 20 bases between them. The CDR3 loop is CASSLAGDWLNSGANVLTF. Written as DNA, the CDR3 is TGTGCCAGCAGCCTAGCAGGAGATTGGTTGAACTCTGGGGCCAACGTCCTGACTTTC.

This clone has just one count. CDR3 region: CASSPSGAGANVLTF. The CDR3 coding sequence is TGTGCCAGCAGTCCATCAGGGGCTGGGGCCAACGTCCTGACTTTC. The rearrangement links TRBV28 to TRBJ2-6, with TRBD1 as a possible D gene (6 bases). Between the trimmed V and J ends, which lost 5 bases and 2 bases, there was a span of 10 bases. Germline CDR1 is MDHEN and CDR2 is SYDVKM. The CDR3 contains 15 residues.

The CDR3, as DNA: TGTGCCAGCGGCACTATCGGGACAGGGACCGAGCAGTACTTC. Protein: CASGTIGTGTEQYF. The rearrangement joins TRBV5-6 to TRBJ2-7, with 9 bases matching TRBD1. The V gene's germline CDR1 is SGHDT and CDR2 YYEEEE. This CDR3 region has 14 residues. J lost 6 bases, V lost 7 bases, and 11 bases had no gene match.

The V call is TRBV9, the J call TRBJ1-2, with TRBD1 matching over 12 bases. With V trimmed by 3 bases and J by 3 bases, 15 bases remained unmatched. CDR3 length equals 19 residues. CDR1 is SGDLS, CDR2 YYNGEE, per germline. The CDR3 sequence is CASSGTKGQGADRYYGYTF. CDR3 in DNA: TGTGCCAGCAGCGGAACCAAGGGACAGGGGGCAGATCGGTACTATGGCTACACCTTC.

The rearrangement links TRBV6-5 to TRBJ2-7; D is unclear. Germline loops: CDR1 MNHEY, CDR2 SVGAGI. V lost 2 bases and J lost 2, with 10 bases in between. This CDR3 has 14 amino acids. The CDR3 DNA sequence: TGTGCCAGCAGTTACGATCGTCAGACCTACGAGCAGTACTTC. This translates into CASSYDRQTYEQYF.

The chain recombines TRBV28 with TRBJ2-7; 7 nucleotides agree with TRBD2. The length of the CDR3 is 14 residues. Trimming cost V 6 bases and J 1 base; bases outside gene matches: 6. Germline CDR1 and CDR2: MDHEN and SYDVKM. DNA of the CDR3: TGTGCCAGCAGCCTGGGAGGGAGTTCCTACGAGCAGTACTTC. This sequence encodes CASSLGGSSYEQYF.

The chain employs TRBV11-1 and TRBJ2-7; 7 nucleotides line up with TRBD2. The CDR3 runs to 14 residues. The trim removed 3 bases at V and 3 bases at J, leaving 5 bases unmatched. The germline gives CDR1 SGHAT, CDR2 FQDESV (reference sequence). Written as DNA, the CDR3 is TGTGCCAGCAGCTTTTTTGGGGGGGACTACGAGCAGTACTTC. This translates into CASSFFGGDYEQYF.

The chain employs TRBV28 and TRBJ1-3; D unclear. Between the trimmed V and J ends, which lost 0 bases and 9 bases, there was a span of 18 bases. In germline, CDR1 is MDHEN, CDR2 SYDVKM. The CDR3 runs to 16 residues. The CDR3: CASSLWAGLEERTIYF. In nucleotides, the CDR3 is TGTGCCAGCAGTTTATGGGCCGGACTGGAAGAACGCACCATATATTTT.

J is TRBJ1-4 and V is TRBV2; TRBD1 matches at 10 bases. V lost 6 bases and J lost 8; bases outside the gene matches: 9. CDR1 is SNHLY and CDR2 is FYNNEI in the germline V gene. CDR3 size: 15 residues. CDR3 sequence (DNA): TGTGCCAGCAGGGACCGACAGGGGGCGGGGGAAAAACTGTTTTTT. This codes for CASRDRQGAGEKLFF.

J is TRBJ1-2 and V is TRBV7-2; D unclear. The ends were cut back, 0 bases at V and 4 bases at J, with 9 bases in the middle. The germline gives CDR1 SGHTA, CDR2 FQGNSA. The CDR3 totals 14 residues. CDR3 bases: TGTGCCAGCAGCTTAGCGAGGGAAAGCTATGGCTACACCTTC. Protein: CASSLARESYGYTF. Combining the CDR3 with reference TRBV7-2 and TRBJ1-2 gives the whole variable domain GAGVSQSPSNKVTEKGKDVELRCDPISGHTALYWYRQSLGQGLEFLIYFQGNSAPDKSGLPSDRFSAERTGGSVSTLTIQRTQQEDSAVYLCASSLARESYGYTFGSGTRLTVV.